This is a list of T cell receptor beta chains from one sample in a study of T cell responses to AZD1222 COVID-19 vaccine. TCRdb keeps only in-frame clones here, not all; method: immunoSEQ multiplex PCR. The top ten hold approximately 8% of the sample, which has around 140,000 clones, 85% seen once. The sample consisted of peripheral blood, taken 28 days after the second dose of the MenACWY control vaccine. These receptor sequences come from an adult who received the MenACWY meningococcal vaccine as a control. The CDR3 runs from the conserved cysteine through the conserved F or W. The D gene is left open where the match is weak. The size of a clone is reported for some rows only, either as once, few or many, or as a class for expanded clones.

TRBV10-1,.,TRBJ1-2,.,CASSAQRNYGYTF,TGCGCCAGCAGTGCCCAGAGAAACTATGGCTACACCTTC
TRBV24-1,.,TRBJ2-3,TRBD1,CATSEPGQGRTDTQYF,TGTGCCACCAGTGAGCCCGGACAGGGCCGCACAGATACGCAGTATTTT
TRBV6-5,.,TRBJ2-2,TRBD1,CASRAQGTNTGELFF,TGTGCCAGCAGAGCACAGGGGACCAACACCGGGGAGCTGTTTTTT
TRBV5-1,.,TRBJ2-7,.,CASSLTGGTYEQYF,TGCGCCAGCAGCTTGACAGGTGGAACCTACGAGCAGTACTTC
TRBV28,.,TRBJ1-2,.,CASSPLGEGYTF,TGTGCCAGCAGTCCCCTAGGGGAAGGCTACACCTTC
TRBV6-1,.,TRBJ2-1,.,CASSLTDEQFF,TGTGCCAGCAGTTTAACAGATGAGCAGTTCTTC
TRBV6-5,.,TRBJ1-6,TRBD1,CASRPGQGPKPLHF,TGTGCCAGCAGGCCGGGACAGGGGCCTAAGCCCCTCCACTTT
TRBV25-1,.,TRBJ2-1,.,CASSEYTRNEQFF,TGTGCCAGCAGTGAATATACCCGAAATGAGCAGTTCTTC
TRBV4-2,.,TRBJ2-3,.,CASSQVWAGGTDTQYF,TGTGCCAGCAGCCAAGTTTGGGCAGGGGGCACAGATACGCAGTATTTT
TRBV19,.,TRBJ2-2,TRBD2,CASTRGLAGVGTGELFF,TGTGCCAGTACCAGAGGACTAGCGGGAGTTGGAACCGGGGAGCTGTTTTTT
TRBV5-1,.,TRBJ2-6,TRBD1,CASSLGQGLWLSSGANVLTF,TGCGCCAGCAGCTTGGGACAGGGCTTGTGGTTAAGCTCTGGGGCCAACGTCCTGACTTTC
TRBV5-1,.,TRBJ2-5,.,CASSLVGETQYF,TGCGCCAGCAGCTTGGTCGGAGAGACCCAGTACTTC
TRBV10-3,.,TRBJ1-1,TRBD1,CAISKWDTWTGNTEAFF,TGTGCCATCAGTAAATGGGACACTTGGACAGGGAACACTGAAGCTTTCTTT
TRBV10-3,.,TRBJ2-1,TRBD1,CAISESARGHGEQFF,TGTGCCATCAGTGAGTCGGCGAGGGGGCATGGCGAGCAGTTCTTC
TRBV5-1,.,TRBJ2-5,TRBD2,CASSLDPGLAQETQYF,TGCGCCAGCAGCTTAGACCCGGGACTAGCACAAGAGACCCAGTACTTC
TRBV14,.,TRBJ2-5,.,CASSQGVSLSQYF,TGTGCCAGCAGCCAAGGAGTGTCCTTGTCCCAGTACTTC
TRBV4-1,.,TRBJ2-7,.,CASSQVADDYEQYF,TGCGCCAGCAGCCAAGTGGCCGACGACTACGAGCAGTACTTC
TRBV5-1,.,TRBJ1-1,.,CASSFTGLATEAFF,TGCGCCAGCAGCTTTACAGGGCTAGCCACTGAAGCTTTCTTT
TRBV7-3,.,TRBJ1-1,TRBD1,CASSFGTGMNTEAFF,TGTGCCAGCAGCTTTGGGACAGGGATGAACACTGAAGCTTTCTTT
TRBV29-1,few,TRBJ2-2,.,CSAYGLSNTGELFF,TGCAGCGCCTACGGACTTTCCAACACCGGGGAGCTGTTTTTT
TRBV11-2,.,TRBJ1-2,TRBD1,CASSFGQGQGYTF,TGTGCCAGCAGCTTCGGACAGGGTCAAGGCTACACCTTC
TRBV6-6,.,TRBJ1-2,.,CAGYGQRYGYTF,TGTGCCGGCTATGGACAGCGATATGGCTACACCTTC
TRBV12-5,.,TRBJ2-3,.,CASALDRHTDTQYF,TGTGCTAGTGCCCTAGACAGACACACAGATACGCAGTATTTT
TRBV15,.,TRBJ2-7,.,CATSRLITDNPEQYF,TGTGCCACCAGCCGATTGATTACGGACAACCCAGAGCAGTACTTC
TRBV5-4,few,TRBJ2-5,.,CASSFTGQETQYF,TGTGCCAGCAGCTTTACAGGCCAAGAGACCCAGTACTTC
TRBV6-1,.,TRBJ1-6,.,CASSDRENRYNSPLHF,TGTGCCAGCAGTGACAGGGAGAATCGGTATAATTCACCCCTCCACTTT
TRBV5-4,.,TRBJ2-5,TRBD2,CASSRGLAGGPSEETQYF,TGTGCCAGCAGCCGAGGACTAGCGGGAGGGCCCTCGGAAGAGACCCAGTACTTC
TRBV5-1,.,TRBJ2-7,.,CASSLRFLQGASSAGGPPNEQYF,TGCGCCAGCAGCTTGCGGTTTCTACAGGGGGCTAGTTCAGCGGGAGGGCCGCCCAACGAGCAGTACTTC
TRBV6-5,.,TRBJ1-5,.,CASFWGGRGNQPQHF,TGTGCCAGCTTCTGGGGGGGGCGAGGCAATCAGCCCCAGCATTTT
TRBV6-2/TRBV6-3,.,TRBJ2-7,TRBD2,CASSPLGSGTYEQYF,TGTGCCAGCAGTCCCCTGGGGAGCGGGACGTACGAGCAGTACTTC
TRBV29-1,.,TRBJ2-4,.,CSVEAGSDIQYF,TGCAGCGTTGAGGCAGGTAGTGACATTCAGTACTTC
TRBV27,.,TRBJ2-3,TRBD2,CAQGTSGRTDTQYF,TGTGCCCAGGGGACTAGCGGCCGCACAGATACGCAGTATTTT
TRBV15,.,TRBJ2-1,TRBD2,CATSKLLAGEDEQFF,TGTGCCACCAGCAAGTTACTAGCGGGAGAGGATGAGCAGTTCTTC
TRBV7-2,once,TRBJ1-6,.,CASSPGPGPYPREPLHF,TGTGCCAGCAGCCCAGGCCCGGGGCCGTACCCGAGGGAACCCCTCCACTTT
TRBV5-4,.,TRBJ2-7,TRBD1,CASSPGGQGAAEQYF,TGTGCCAGCAGCCCAGGGGGACAGGGGGCTGCCGAGCAGTACTTC
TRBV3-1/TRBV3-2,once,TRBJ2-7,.,CASSHLSYEQYF,TGTGCCAGCAGCCATCTCTCCTACGAGCAGTACTTC
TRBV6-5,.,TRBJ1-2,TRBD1,CASSLSGGGVSGHTF,TGTGCCAGCAGTTTATCAGGGGGCGGAGTGAGTGGGCACACCTTC
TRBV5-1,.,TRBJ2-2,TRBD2,CASSLASEAGQLFF,TGCGCCAGCAGCTTGGCCTCTGAAGCGGGGCAGCTGTTTTTT
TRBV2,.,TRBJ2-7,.,CASSEIRESFGWIYEQYF,TGTGCCAGCAGTGAAATTCGGGAGAGCTTCGGATGGATCTACGAGCAGTACTTC
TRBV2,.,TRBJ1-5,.,CASRRTDSNQPQHF,TGTGCCAGCAGGAGGACAGATAGCAATCAGCCCCAGCATTTT
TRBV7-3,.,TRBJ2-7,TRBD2,CASSLGSGRDYEQYF,TGTGCCAGCAGCTTAGGGAGCGGGAGGGACTACGAGCAGTACTTC